A selection of T cell receptor beta chains follows, all from one sample in a study of T cells in Graves' hyperthyroidism and ophthalmopathy. TCRdb redid the calling of the multiplex PCR reads with MiXCR, one entry per CDR3 protein. In the table there are about half a million distinct CDR3 sequences, approximately 20% of which are singletons. Input material: blood. Receptor source: a man aged 35-49 years with Graves' ophthalmopathy. CDR3s include the opening cysteine and the closing phenylalanine or tryptophan. Each record gives: V gene, D gene, J gene, clone size, CDR3 protein, CDR3 DNA. D genes are given only for firm matches. Where a row states a size, it is once, few, many or the class of an expanded clone; other rows omit it.

v_gene: TRBV10-3; d_gene: -; j_gene: TRBJ1-5; abundance: -; CDR3aa: CAITYRDIKSNQPQHF; CDR3nt: TGTGCCATCACATACCGGGACATCAAGAGCAATCAGCCCCAGCATTTT
v_gene: TRBV2; d_gene: TRBD2; j_gene: TRBJ2-2; abundance: few; CDR3aa: CASRGGLAGSGELFF; CDR3nt: TGTGCCAGCAGGGGGGGACTAGCGGGATCCGGGGAGCTGTTTTTT
v_gene: TRBV3-1; d_gene: TRBD2; j_gene: TRBJ2-2; abundance: -; CDR3aa: CASSLGLAGYAGELFF; CDR3nt: TGTGCCAGCAGCCTGGGACTAGCGGGGTATGCCGGGGAGCTGTTTTTT
v_gene: TRBV7-9; d_gene: TRBD2; j_gene: TRBJ2-3; abundance: few; CDR3aa: CASSPPGGRDADTQYF; CDR3nt: TGTGCCAGCAGCCCCCCTGGCGGGAGGGACGCAGATACGCAGTATTTT
v_gene: TRBV11-2; d_gene: -; j_gene: TRBJ2-5; abundance: many; CDR3aa: CASSHAGTAGETQYF; CDR3nt: TGTGCCAGCAGCCACGCCGGGACAGCGGGGGAGACCCAGTACTTC
v_gene: TRBV7-9; d_gene: -; j_gene: TRBJ2-5; abundance: few; CDR3aa: CASSSPVWGVETQYF; CDR3nt: TGTGCCAGCAGCTCCCCGGTTTGGGGAGTCGAGACCCAGTACTTC
v_gene: TRBV29-1; d_gene: -; j_gene: TRBJ1-5; abundance: few; CDR3aa: CSVARGSDQPQHF; CDR3nt: TGCAGCGTTGCCCGAGGATCTGATCAGCCCCAGCATTTT
v_gene: TRBV12-3/TRBV12-4; d_gene: -; j_gene: TRBJ1-2; abundance: -; CDR3aa: CASSFWGDRYTF; CDR3nt: TGTGCCAGCAGTTTCTGGGGGGACCGCTACACCTTC
v_gene: TRBV15; d_gene: TRBD2; j_gene: TRBJ2-7; abundance: -; CDR3aa: CATSLLAVDYNEQYF; CDR3nt: TGTGCCACTTCTTTACTAGCGGTCGACTACAATGAGCAGTACTTC
v_gene: TRBV12-3/TRBV12-4; d_gene: -; j_gene: TRBJ2-2; abundance: many; CDR3aa: CASSRQDLNTGELFF; CDR3nt: TGTGCCAGCAGTCGACAGGACTTGAACACCGGGGAGCTGTTTTTT
v_gene: TRBV2; d_gene: TRBD2; j_gene: TRBJ2-3; abundance: many; CDR3aa: CASSEVAGYTDTQYF; CDR3nt: TGTGCCAGCAGTGAAGTAGCGGGATACACAGATACGCAGTATTTT
v_gene: TRBV4-1; d_gene: -; j_gene: TRBJ2-3; abundance: few; CDR3aa: CASSQDRGLSTDTQYF; CDR3nt: TGCGCCAGCAGCCAAGACAGGGGCCTTAGCACAGATACGCAGTATTTT
v_gene: TRBV9; d_gene: -; j_gene: TRBJ2-7; abundance: few; CDR3aa: CASSVADGFYEQYF; CDR3nt: TGTGCCAGCAGCGTAGCGGACGGATTCTACGAGCAGTACTTC
v_gene: TRBV18; d_gene: -; j_gene: TRBJ2-1; abundance: few; CDR3aa: CASLNSQGNEQFF; CDR3nt: TGTGCCAGCTTAAATTCCCAGGGGAATGAGCAGTTCTTC
v_gene: TRBV7-6; d_gene: TRBD1; j_gene: TRBJ1-2; abundance: -; CDR3aa: CASSLAGGAGYTF; CDR3nt: TGTGCCAGCAGCTTAGCAGGGGGCGCGGGCTACACCTTC
v_gene: TRBV28; d_gene: -; j_gene: TRBJ2-3; abundance: many; CDR3aa: CASSFQGYTQYF; CDR3nt: TGTGCCAGCAGTTTTCAAGGATATACGCAGTATTTT
v_gene: TRBV5-1; d_gene: TRBD1; j_gene: TRBJ2-3; abundance: once; CDR3aa: CASSQGQDTDTQYF; CDR3nt: TGCGCCAGCAGCCAAGGACAGGACACAGATACGCAGTATTTT
v_gene: TRBV19; d_gene: TRBD1; j_gene: TRBJ2-7; abundance: -; CDR3aa: CASSIVVRDRHYEQYF; CDR3nt: TGTGCCAGTAGTATCGTCGTGAGGGACAGGCACTACGAGCAGTACTTC
v_gene: TRBV20-1; d_gene: -; j_gene: TRBJ2-7; abundance: many; CDR3aa: CSAAGQSTLEQYF; CDR3nt: TGCAGTGCCGCAGGACAGAGCACCCTCGAGCAGTACTTC
v_gene: TRBV28; d_gene: -; j_gene: TRBJ2-1; abundance: -; CDR3aa: CASSLRLREQFF; CDR3nt: TGTGCCAGCAGTTTAAGATTACGTGAGCAGTTCTTC
v_gene: TRBV12-3/TRBV12-4; d_gene: TRBD2; j_gene: TRBJ2-7; abundance: many; CDR3aa: CASSSGGGSYEQYF; CDR3nt: TGTGCCAGCAGTTCTGGCGGGGGGTCCTACGAGCAGTACTTC
v_gene: TRBV5-1; d_gene: -; j_gene: TRBJ2-3; abundance: many; CDR3aa: CASSLAPSPVDTQYF; CDR3nt: TGCGCCAGCAGCTTGGCTCCCAGTCCCGTGGATACGCAGTATTTT
v_gene: TRBV5-1; d_gene: TRBD2; j_gene: TRBJ2-1; abundance: -; CDR3aa: CASSLGTSKSNGQFF; CDR3nt: TGCGCCAGCAGCTTAGGGACTAGCAAAAGCAATGGGCAGTTCTTC
v_gene: TRBV6-1; d_gene: -; j_gene: TRBJ2-7; abundance: many; CDR3aa: CASSDTDYEQYF; CDR3nt: TGTGCCAGCAGTGACACCGACTACGAGCAGTACTTC
v_gene: TRBV18; d_gene: -; j_gene: TRBJ1-4; abundance: many; CDR3aa: CASSPNEVGRGNEKLFF; CDR3nt: TGTGCCAGCTCACCTAATGAAGTCGGACGAGGTAATGAAAAACTGTTTTTT
v_gene: TRBV12-3/TRBV12-4; d_gene: -; j_gene: TRBJ1-5; abundance: many; CDR3aa: CASSELGGDNQPQHF; CDR3nt: TGTGCCAGCAGCGAACTCGGGGGAGACAATCAGCCCCAGCATTTT
v_gene: TRBV28; d_gene: TRBD1; j_gene: TRBJ1-2; abundance: few; CDR3aa: CASSVTGENGYTF; CDR3nt: TGTGCCAGCAGCGTGACAGGGGAGAATGGCTACACCTTC
v_gene: TRBV30; d_gene: -; j_gene: TRBJ1-1; abundance: many; CDR3aa: CAWSEQENTEAFF; CDR3nt: TGTGCCTGGAGTGAACAAGAGAACACTGAAGCTTTCTTT
v_gene: TRBV7-8; d_gene: TRBD1; j_gene: TRBJ1-6; abundance: few; CDR3aa: CASRSSPGQGDYNSPLHF; CDR3nt: TGTGCCAGCAGGTCGTCCCCGGGACAGGGGGATTATAATTCACCCCTCCACTTT
v_gene: TRBV20-1; d_gene: -; j_gene: TRBJ1-3; abundance: -; CDR3aa: CSANPPRDRNTIYF; CDR3nt: TGCAGTGCGAATCCCCCCAGGGATAGAAACACCATATATTTT
v_gene: TRBV6-2/TRBV6-3; d_gene: -; j_gene: TRBJ2-5; abundance: many; CDR3aa: CASSRGFQETQYF; CDR3nt: TGTGCCAGCAGTCGGGGCTTCCAAGAGACCCAGTACTTC
v_gene: TRBV7-9; d_gene: TRBD1; j_gene: TRBJ1-6; abundance: few; CDR3aa: CASSLGDRGDSPLHF; CDR3nt: TGTGCCAGCAGCTTAGGGGACAGGGGTGATTCACCCCTCCACTTT
v_gene: TRBV20-1; d_gene: TRBD2; j_gene: TRBJ2-1; abundance: -; CDR3aa: CSARSRTSGSPYNEQFF; CDR3nt: TGCAGTGCTAGATCCCGGACTAGCGGGAGCCCCTACAATGAGCAGTTCTTC
v_gene: TRBV18; d_gene: TRBD2; j_gene: TRBJ2-3; abundance: -; CDR3aa: CASSPVVLAGPTDTQYF; CDR3nt: TGTGCCAGCTCACCAGTGGTGCTAGCGGGGCCCACAGATACGCAGTATTTT
v_gene: TRBV30; d_gene: -; j_gene: TRBJ2-7; abundance: -; CDR3aa: CAWSVRSVDEQYF; CDR3nt: TGTGCCTGGAGTGTACGATCGGTAGACGAGCAGTACTTC
v_gene: TRBV12-3/TRBV12-4; d_gene: TRBD1; j_gene: TRBJ1-3; abundance: -; CDR3aa: CASSSDRGQNLVSGNTIYF; CDR3nt: TGTGCCAGCAGTTCGGACAGGGGACAGAATCTCGTCTCTGGAAACACCATATATTTT
v_gene: TRBV7-2; d_gene: TRBD1; j_gene: TRBJ1-2; abundance: few; CDR3aa: CTSSLWDRGGYTF; CDR3nt: TGTACCAGCAGCTTATGGGACAGGGGGGGCTACACCTTC
v_gene: TRBV6-1; d_gene: TRBD1; j_gene: TRBJ2-1; abundance: many; CDR3aa: CASSSTTGLHNEQFF; CDR3nt: TGTGCCAGCAGTTCTACGACAGGGCTTCACAATGAGCAGTTCTTC
v_gene: TRBV6-1; d_gene: TRBD2; j_gene: TRBJ2-1; abundance: few; CDR3aa: CASRGGLAGGRNEQFF; CDR3nt: TGTGCCAGCAGGGGGGGACTAGCGGGGGGGCGTAATGAGCAGTTCTTC
v_gene: TRBV6-2/TRBV6-3; d_gene: -; j_gene: TRBJ2-7; abundance: many; CDR3aa: CASRPWDLNYEQYF; CDR3nt: TGTGCCAGCAGGCCCTGGGACTTGAACTACGAGCAGTACTTC
v_gene: TRBV10-3; d_gene: TRBD1; j_gene: TRBJ2-7; abundance: many; CDR3aa: CAIKGQGYEQYF; CDR3nt: TGTGCCATCAAGGGACAGGGCTACGAGCAGTACTTC
v_gene: TRBV12-3/TRBV12-4; d_gene: TRBD1; j_gene: TRBJ2-1; abundance: many; CDR3aa: CASSLASRGGEWDEQFF; CDR3nt: TGTGCCAGCAGTTTAGCTTCTCGAGGGGGCGAGTGGGATGAGCAGTTCTTC
v_gene: TRBV6-1; d_gene: -; j_gene: TRBJ2-6; abundance: few; CDR3aa: CASSWGAGANVLTF; CDR3nt: TGTGCCAGCAGTTGGGGGGCTGGGGCCAACGTCCTGACTTTC
v_gene: TRBV18; d_gene: TRBD1; j_gene: TRBJ1-2; abundance: many; CDR3aa: CASSTVDGTGGYTF; CDR3nt: TGTGCCAGCTCGACGGTCGACGGGACAGGCGGCTACACCTTC
v_gene: TRBV6-1; d_gene: -; j_gene: TRBJ2-7; abundance: few; CDR3aa: CASSTVEQYF; CDR3nt: TGTGCCAGCAGTACGGTCGAGCAGTACTTC
v_gene: TRBV2; d_gene: TRBD1; j_gene: TRBJ2-7; abundance: -; CDR3aa: CASRRTGGDSYEQYF; CDR3nt: TGTGCCAGCCGACGGACAGGGGGGGATTCCTACGAGCAGTACTTC
v_gene: TRBV6-1; d_gene: TRBD2; j_gene: TRBJ2-1; abundance: few; CDR3aa: CASSEMEGGPYEQFF; CDR3nt: TGTGCCAGCAGTGAAATGGAGGGAGGGCCATATGAGCAGTTCTTC
v_gene: TRBV28; d_gene: TRBD1; j_gene: TRBJ1-6; abundance: few; CDR3aa: CASSPGQGWSSPLHF; CDR3nt: TGTGCCAGCAGTCCGGGACAGGGCTGGAGTTCACCCCTCCACTTT
v_gene: TRBV18; d_gene: -; j_gene: TRBJ2-2; abundance: many; CDR3aa: CASSLDSRSGELFF; CDR3nt: TGTGCCAGCTCACTCGACAGTCGGTCAGGGGAGCTGTTTTTT
v_gene: TRBV2; d_gene: -; j_gene: TRBJ1-6; abundance: -; CDR3aa: CASSVSLHPGDLAYNSPLHF; CDR3nt: TGTGCCAGCAGTGTCTCTCTCCACCCAGGGGATCTAGCTTATAATTCACCCCTCCACTTT
v_gene: TRBV25-1; d_gene: -; j_gene: TRBJ1-2; abundance: -; CDR3aa: CASRESGDGYTF; CDR3nt: TGTGCCAGCAGGGAATCAGGAGATGGCTACACCTTC